This T cell receptor beta chain stems from a study of blood T cell repertoires in COVID-19. The germline V gene encodes CDR1 MNHEY and CDR2 SVGAGI. This CDR3 contains 16 residues. V was pared by 4 bases and J by 3 bases, with 18 bases between. Assay used: immunoSEQ multiplex PCR; TCRdb lists only in-frame clones, some missing. The sample lists some 400,000 clones; approximately 89% were seen once. This clonotype was obtained from a woman in her twenties or thirties who had recovered from COVID-19. The sample comprised PBMCs or T cells enriched from blood (not recorded which). V gene TRBV6-5 combines with J gene TRBJ1-2; D remains unclear. The CDR3 sequence is CASSSPTGPGYYGYTF. The CDR3 nucleotides read TGTGCCAGCAGTTCCCCGACGGGCCCGGGGTACTATGGCTACACCTTC.